This T cell receptor (beta chain) was captured in a study of blood T cell repertoires in COVID-19. The wider study: Some COVID-19 samples were acute and others convalescent; all came from the United States, Italy and Spain.

The germline V gene has CDR1 SGHTS and CDR2 YDEGEE. CDR3 length: 16 amino acids. Unmatched junction bases numbered 4, after V lost 0 bases and J lost 7 bases. Sequencing used immunoSEQ multiplex PCR; TCRdb keeps in-frame clones, though not all of them. Of some 120,000 clones in the sample, around 90% were seen once. Sequencing was carried out using peripheral blood. The TCR sequence derives from a man in his forties or fifties with active COVID-19. This chain uses TRBV5-8 with TRBJ2-1; 13 bases match TRBD2. The DNA of the CDR3 is TGTGCCAGCAGCTTGGGGACTAGCGGGAGCCGGAATGAGCAGTTCTTC. It encodes CASSLGTSGSRNEQFF.